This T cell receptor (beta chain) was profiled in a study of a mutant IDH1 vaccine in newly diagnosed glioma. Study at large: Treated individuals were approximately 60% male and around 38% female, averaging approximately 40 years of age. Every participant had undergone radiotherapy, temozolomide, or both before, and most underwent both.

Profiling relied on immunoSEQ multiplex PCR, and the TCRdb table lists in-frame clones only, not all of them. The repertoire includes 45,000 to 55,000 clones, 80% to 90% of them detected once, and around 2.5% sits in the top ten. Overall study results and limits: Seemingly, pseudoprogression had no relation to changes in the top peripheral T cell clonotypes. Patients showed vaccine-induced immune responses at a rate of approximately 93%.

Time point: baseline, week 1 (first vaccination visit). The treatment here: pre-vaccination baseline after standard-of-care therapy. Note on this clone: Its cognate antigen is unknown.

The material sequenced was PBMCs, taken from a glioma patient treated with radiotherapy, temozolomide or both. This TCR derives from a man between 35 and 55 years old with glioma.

CDR3 protein: CASSEGQGAPQPQHF. The CDR3 DNA follows: TGTGCCAGCAGTGAAGGACAGGGGGCACCTCAGCCCCAGCATTTT. The J gene is TRBJ1-5, the V gene TRBV6-4; TRBD1 agrees at 11 bases. Germline CDR1 and CDR2: MRHNA and SNTAGT. J gave up 6 bases and V 3 bases, and 4 bases lay outside the gene matches. This CDR3 comprises 15 residues.